Sequencing of this TCR beta chain was carried out in a study of T cells after posttransplantation cyclophosphamide. Sequencing was performed with immunoSEQ multiplex PCR; in TCRdb, only in-frame clones are kept and a portion is missing. Recorded here are under 25,000 clones, none singletons. This clone appeared many times. Its antigen is not known. V gave up 2 bases and J gave up 4 bases, with 8 bases separating them. CDR3 size: 12 residues. The germline gives CDR1 GTSNPN, CDR2 SVGIG (reference sequence). The related graft donor's blood sample was taken on the day of bone marrow donation. Overall study findings and caveats: Later post-transplant blood repertoires were often dominated by donor CD8+ memory clones. Recipient CMV seropositivity and CMV reactivation strongly tracked TRB clonality. Blood and skin or GI T cell repertoires showed limited TRB overlap.

The clonotype was recovered from a woman aged 55-70 years in good health, CMV-negative, and a related stem cell transplant donor. The material sequenced was PBMCs. V gene TRBV30 combines with J gene TRBJ1-1; D is unclear. The CDR3 here is CAWSSGSTEAFF. The CDR3, as DNA: TGTGCCTGGAGTTCGGGGAGCACTGAAGCTTTCTTT.